This is a list of T cell receptor beta chains from one sample in a study of cytomegalovirus exposure and HLA in healthy donors. Repertoires were generated with immunoSEQ multiplex PCR, while TCRdb's copy carries only in-frame clones and drops some. Seen here are around 65,000 clones, around 80% observed once, and the top ten hold roughly half. The sample comprised PBMCs. The receptors stem from a man aged 45-65 years in good health and CMV-seropositive. CDR3s include the opening cysteine and the closing phenylalanine or tryptophan. The D gene is left open where the match is weak. Size values are once, few and many counts, or a class for expanded clones, and some rows have none.

j_gene	d_gene	v_gene	abundance	CDR3aa	CDR3nt
TRBJ2-2	TRBD1	TRBV30	NA	CAYRTGGVSTGELFF	TGTGCCTATCGGACAGGGGGAGTTTCCACCGGGGAGCTGTTTTTT
TRBJ2-1	TRBD2	TRBV5-4	few	CASSTGGFGGTKLYNEQFF	TGTGCCAGCAGCACGGGGGGTTTCGGGGGAACGAAGTTATACAATGAGCAGTTCTTC
TRBJ2-7	NA	TRBV11-1	NA	CASSLGPGPRYEQYF	TGTGCCAGCAGCTTAGGACCGGGTCCCCGCTACGAGCAGTACTTC
TRBJ1-2	NA	TRBV11-2	NA	CASSLDRAPGGYTF	TGTGCCAGCAGCTTAGATCGTGCCCCCGGGGGCTACACCTTC
TRBJ2-2	TRBD2	TRBV13	NA	CASSLGLAGNTGELFF	TGTGCCAGCAGCTTAGGACTAGCGGGAAACACCGGGGAGCTGTTTTTT
TRBJ1-2	NA	TRBV6-1	NA	CASSRQDPYGYTF	TGTGCCAGCAGTCGACAGGACCCCTATGGCTACACCTTC
TRBJ1-5	NA	TRBV7-2	NA	CASSGHSNQPQHF	TGTGCCAGCAGCGGGCATAGCAATCAGCCCCAGCATTTT
TRBJ2-7	NA	TRBV5-8	few	CASARSGFSYEQYF	TGTGCCAGCGCCCGGTCGGGGTTCTCCTACGAGCAGTACTTC
TRBJ2-1	TRBD1	TRBV19	NA	CASSMGQGSSYNEQFF	TGTGCCAGTAGTATGGGACAGGGGAGCTCCTACAATGAGCAGTTCTTC
TRBJ1-2	NA	TRBV5-4	few	CASSSPGGRVSYGYTF	TGTGCCAGCAGCTCCCCGGGAGGCAGGGTCTCCTATGGCTACACCTTC
TRBJ2-3	NA	TRBV5-1	NA	CASSLAGRVDTQYF	TGCGCCAGCAGCTTAGCCGGGAGAGTCGATACGCAGTATTTT
TRBJ2-7	TRBD2	TRBV9	NA	CASSVVPGGGEQYF	TGTGCCAGCAGCGTAGTCCCGGGGGGGGGCGAGCAGTACTTC
TRBJ2-3	NA	TRBV11-2	NA	CASSFVSDTQYF	TGTGCCAGCAGCTTCGTTTCAGATACGCAGTATTTT
TRBJ1-4	NA	TRBV7-9	NA	CASSPGGVGEKLFF	TGTGCCAGCAGCCCAGGAGGGGTAGGGGAAAAACTGTTTTTT
TRBJ2-7	TRBD1	TRBV11-2	NA	CASSSTGALSYEQYF	TGTGCCAGCAGTTCAACAGGGGCCCTATCCTACGAGCAGTACTTC
TRBJ1-2	TRBD1	TRBV2	NA	CASSEGTGGHYGYTF	TGTGCCAGCAGTGAAGGGACAGGGGGTCACTATGGCTACACCTTC
TRBJ2-2	NA	TRBV6-5	NA	CASSFQFANTGELFF	TGTGCCAGCAGTTTCCAGTTCGCGAACACCGGGGAGCTGTTTTTT
TRBJ2-7	TRBD2	TRBV18	NA	CASSPAGLAGDEQYF	TGTGCCAGCTCACCAGCGGGACTAGCGGGAGACGAGCAGTACTTC
TRBJ2-2	TRBD2	TRBV30	NA	CAWGVRRGGPGELFF	TGTGCCTGGGGTGTACGGCGGGGGGGGCCCGGGGAGCTGTTTTTT
TRBJ1-3	NA	TRBV5-3	once	CARIQRKPHRDHSGNTIYF	TGTGCCAGAATCCAACGAAAACCTCACAGGGATCACTCTGGAAACACCATATATTTT
TRBJ1-1	TRBD1	TRBV9	NA	CASSARQGGTEAFF	TGTGCCAGCAGCGCCCGACAGGGGGGGACTGAAGCTTTCTTT
TRBJ1-1	TRBD1	TRBV5-5	once	CASSRTGLLNTEAFF	TGTGCCAGCAGCCGGACAGGGCTTTTGAACACTGAAGCTTTCTTT
TRBJ2-1	TRBD2	TRBV27	NA	CASSSSGGEQFF	TGTGCCAGCAGTTCTAGCGGGGGTGAGCAGTTCTTC
TRBJ2-5	NA	TRBV30	NA	CAWRSSGTQYF	TGTGCCTGGAGAAGTTCGGGGACCCAGTACTTC
TRBJ1-2	TRBD1	TRBV5-6	few	CDSRWTGEKGYTF	TGTGACAGCAGATGGACAGGGGAGAAAGGCTACACCTTC
TRBJ2-7	TRBD2	TRBV6-6	NA	CASSLVSGASEQYF	TGTGCCAGCAGCCTTGTTAGCGGGGCTTCCGAGCAGTACTTC
TRBJ2-7	TRBD1	TRBV19	NA	CASSPGQGGLYEQYF	TGTGCCAGTAGCCCAGGACAGGGGGGACTTTACGAGCAGTACTTC
TRBJ2-3	TRBD2	TRBV7-6	once	CASSLTREAPDTQYF	TGTGCCAGCAGCCTCACCCGGGAGGCCCCAGATACGCAGTATTTT
TRBJ2-5	TRBD2	TRBV7-9	NA	CASSLYEREGETQYF	TGTGCCAGCAGCTTATACGAGCGGGAGGGAGAGACCCAGTACTTC
TRBJ2-5	TRBD2	TRBV4-3	NA	CASSQEIAGDETQYF	TGCGCCAGCAGCCAAGAGATAGCGGGAGACGAGACCCAGTACTTC
TRBJ1-1	TRBD1	TRBV2	NA	CASSQGQLQAFF	TGTGCCAGCAGTCAGGGACAGCTTCAAGCTTTCTTT
TRBJ2-1	TRBD2	TRBV9	NA	CASSVSGGSYNEQFF	TGTGCCAGCAGCGTGAGCGGGGGATCCTACAATGAGCAGTTCTTC
TRBJ2-7	TRBD1	TRBV4-1	NA	CASSQTRGWNYEQYF	TGCGCCAGCAGCCAGACCAGGGGGTGGAACTACGAGCAGTACTTC
TRBJ2-3	NA	TRBV10-3	few	CAISESALAGRDTQYF	TGTGCCATCAGTGAGTCGGCGCTGGCGGGGAGGGATACGCAGTATTTT
TRBJ2-7	TRBD1	TRBV4-3	few	CASSQDRTGVSYEQYF	TGCGCCAGCAGCCAAGATCGGACAGGAGTCTCCTACGAGCAGTACTTC
TRBJ2-7	TRBD2	TRBV7-6	NA	CASSSSPPPTLAGDQTEQYF	TGTGCCAGCAGCTCAAGCCCCCCCCCAACACTAGCGGGAGACCAAACCGAGCAGTACTTC
TRBJ2-7	NA	TRBV7-9	NA	CASSLVGGGDEQYF	TGTGCCAGCAGCTTAGTTGGAGGGGGGGACGAGCAGTACTTC
TRBJ2-3	TRBD2	TRBV7-6	NA	CASSLWASGTPDTQYF	TGTGCCAGCAGCTTATGGGCTAGCGGGACCCCGGATACGCAGTATTTT
TRBJ2-3	TRBD2	TRBV7-2	few	CASSPRGGGGAADTQYF	TGTGCCAGCAGCCCCAGAGGGGGCGGGGGGGCCGCAGATACGCAGTATTTT